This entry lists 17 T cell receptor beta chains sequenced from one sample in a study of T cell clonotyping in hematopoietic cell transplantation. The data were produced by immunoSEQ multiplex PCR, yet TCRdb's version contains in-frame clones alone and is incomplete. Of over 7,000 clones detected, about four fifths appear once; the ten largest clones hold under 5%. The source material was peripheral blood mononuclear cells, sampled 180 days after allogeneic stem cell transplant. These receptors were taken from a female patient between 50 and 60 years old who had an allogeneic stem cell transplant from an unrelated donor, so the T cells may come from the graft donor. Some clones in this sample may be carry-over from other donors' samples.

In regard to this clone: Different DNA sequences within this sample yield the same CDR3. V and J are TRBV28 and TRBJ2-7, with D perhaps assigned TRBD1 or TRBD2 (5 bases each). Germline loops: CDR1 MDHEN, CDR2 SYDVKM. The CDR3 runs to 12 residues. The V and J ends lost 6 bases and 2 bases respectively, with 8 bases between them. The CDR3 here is CASSQGPYEQYF. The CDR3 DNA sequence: TGTGCCAGCAGCCAGGGACCCTACGAGCAGTACTTC.

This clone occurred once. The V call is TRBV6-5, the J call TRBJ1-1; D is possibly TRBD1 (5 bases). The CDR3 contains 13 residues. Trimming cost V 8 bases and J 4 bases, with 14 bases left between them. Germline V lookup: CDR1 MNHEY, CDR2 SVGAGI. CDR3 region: CASGTGLTTEAFF. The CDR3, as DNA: TGTGCCAGCGGGACCGGACTTACCACTGAAGCTTTCTTT.

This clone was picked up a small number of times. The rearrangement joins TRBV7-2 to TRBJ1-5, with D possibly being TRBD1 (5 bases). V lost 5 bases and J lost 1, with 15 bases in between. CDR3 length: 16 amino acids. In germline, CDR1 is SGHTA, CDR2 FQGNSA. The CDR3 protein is CASSPSGTVSNQPQHF. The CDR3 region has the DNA TGTGCCAGCAGCCCATCCGGGACGGTAAGCAATCAGCCCCAGCATTTT.

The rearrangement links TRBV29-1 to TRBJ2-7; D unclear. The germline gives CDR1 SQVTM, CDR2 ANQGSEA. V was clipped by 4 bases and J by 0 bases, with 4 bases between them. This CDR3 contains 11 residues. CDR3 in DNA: TGCAGCGTTGGTTCCTCCTACGAGCAGTACTTC. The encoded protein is CSVGSSYEQYF.

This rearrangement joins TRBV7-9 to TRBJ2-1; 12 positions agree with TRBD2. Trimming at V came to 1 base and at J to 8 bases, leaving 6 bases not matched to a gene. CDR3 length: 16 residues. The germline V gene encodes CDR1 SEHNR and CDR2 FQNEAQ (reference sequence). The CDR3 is CASSLVEASGRDEQFF. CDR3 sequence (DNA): TGTGCCAGCAGCTTAGTGGAAGCTAGCGGGAGGGATGAGCAGTTCTTC.

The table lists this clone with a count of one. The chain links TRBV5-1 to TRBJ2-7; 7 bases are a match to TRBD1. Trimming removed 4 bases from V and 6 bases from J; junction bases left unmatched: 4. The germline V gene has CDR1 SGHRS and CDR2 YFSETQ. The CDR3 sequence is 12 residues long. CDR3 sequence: CASSRDRVEQYF. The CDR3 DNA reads TGCGCCAGCAGCCGCGACAGGGTCGAGCAGTACTTC.

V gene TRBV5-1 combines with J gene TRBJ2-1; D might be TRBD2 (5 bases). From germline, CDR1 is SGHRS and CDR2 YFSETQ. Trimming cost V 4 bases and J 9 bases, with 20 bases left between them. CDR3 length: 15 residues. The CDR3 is CASSRQLEEVSEQFF. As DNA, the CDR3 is TGCGCCAGCAGCCGCCAACTAGAGGAGGTATCTGAGCAGTTCTTC.

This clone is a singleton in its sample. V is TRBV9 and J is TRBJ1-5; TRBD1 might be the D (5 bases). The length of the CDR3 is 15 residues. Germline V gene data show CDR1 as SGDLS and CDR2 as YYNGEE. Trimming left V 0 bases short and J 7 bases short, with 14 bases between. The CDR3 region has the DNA TGTGCCAGCAGCGTAGGTCCGGGGGGGGTCCAGCCCCAGCATTTT. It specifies CASSVGPGGVQPQHF.

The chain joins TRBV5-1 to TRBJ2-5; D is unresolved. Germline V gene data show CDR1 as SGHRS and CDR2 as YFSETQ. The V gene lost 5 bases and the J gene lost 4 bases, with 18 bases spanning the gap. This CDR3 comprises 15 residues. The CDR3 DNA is TGCGCCAGCAGGGGTCGGTCTGGGGTCCCAGAGACCCAGTACTTC. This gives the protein CASRGRSGVPETQYF.

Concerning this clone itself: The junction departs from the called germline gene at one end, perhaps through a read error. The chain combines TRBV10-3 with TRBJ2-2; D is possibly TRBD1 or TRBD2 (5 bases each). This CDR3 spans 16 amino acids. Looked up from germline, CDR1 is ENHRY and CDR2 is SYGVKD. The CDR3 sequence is CASSYGTLASTGELFF. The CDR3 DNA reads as TGTGCCAGCAGTTACGGGACGCTCGCGAGCACCGGGGAGCTGTTTTTT.

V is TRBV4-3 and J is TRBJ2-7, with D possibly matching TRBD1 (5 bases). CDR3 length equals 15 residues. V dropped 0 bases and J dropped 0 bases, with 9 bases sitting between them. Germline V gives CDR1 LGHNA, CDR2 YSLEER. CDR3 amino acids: CASSQDRGGSYEQYF. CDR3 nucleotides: TGCGCCAGCAGCCAAGATAGGGGCGGCTCCTACGAGCAGTACTTC.

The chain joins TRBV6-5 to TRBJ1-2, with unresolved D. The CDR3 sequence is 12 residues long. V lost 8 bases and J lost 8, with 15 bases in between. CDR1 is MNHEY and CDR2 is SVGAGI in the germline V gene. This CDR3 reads CASGSTGSGYTF. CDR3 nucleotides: TGTGCCAGCGGTTCAACGGGGTCAGGCTACACCTTC.

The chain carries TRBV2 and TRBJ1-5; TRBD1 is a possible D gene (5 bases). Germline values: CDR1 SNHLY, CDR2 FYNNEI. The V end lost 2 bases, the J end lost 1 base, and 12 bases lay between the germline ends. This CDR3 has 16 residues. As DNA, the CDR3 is TGTGCCAGCAGTGAATTTGCAGGGAAAAGCAATCAGCCCCAGCATTTT. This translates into CASSEFAGKSNQPQHF.

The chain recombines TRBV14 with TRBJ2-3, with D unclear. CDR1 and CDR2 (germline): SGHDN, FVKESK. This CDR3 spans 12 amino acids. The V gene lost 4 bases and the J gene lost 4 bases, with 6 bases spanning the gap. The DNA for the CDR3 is TGTGCCAGCAGCCCCGGTGCAGATACGCAGTATTTT. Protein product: CASSPGADTQYF.

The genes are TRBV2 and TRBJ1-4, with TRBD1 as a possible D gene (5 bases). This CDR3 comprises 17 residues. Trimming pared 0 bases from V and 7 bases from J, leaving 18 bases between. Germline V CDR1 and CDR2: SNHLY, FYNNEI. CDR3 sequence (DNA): TGTGCCAGCAGTGAAGCAGGGTGGCGACAGTACCTTGAAAAACTGTTTTTT. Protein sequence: CASSEAGWRQYLEKLFF. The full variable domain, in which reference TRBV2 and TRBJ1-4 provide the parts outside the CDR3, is EPEVTQTPSHQVTQMGQEVILRCVPISNHLYFYWYRQILGQKVEFLVSFYNNEISEKSEIFDDQFSVERPDGSNFTLKIRSTKLEDSAMYFCASSEAGWRQYLEKLFFGSGTQLSVL.

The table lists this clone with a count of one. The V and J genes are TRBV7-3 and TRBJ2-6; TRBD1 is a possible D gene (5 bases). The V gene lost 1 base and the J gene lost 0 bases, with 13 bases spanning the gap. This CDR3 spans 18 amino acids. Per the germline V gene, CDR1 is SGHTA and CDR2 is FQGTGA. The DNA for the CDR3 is TGTGCCAGCAGCTTAATGGCAGGGATTGGCTCTGGGGCCAACGTCCTGACTTTC. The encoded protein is CASSLMAGIGSGANVLTF.

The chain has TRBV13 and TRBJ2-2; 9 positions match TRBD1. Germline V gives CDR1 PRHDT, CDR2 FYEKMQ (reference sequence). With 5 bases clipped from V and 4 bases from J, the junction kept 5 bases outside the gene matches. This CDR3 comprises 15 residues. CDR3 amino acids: CASSTRDRATGELFF. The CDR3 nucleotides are TGTGCCAGCAGCACACGGGACAGGGCCACCGGGGAGCTGTTTTTT.